The TCR beta chain under discussion was sequenced for a study of T cells in Graves' hyperthyroidism and ophthalmopathy. General study results and limits: Most thyroid clonotypes that were expanded above 0.001 also turned up in blood.

The TCR beta CDR3 regions underwent amplification using RNA transcripts as the source. In the first-round RT-PCR of the TCR CDR3, the HTBI primer set was used. TCRdb used MiXCR to reprocess the multiplex PCR reads, holding one entry per CDR3 protein. There are hundreds of thousands of distinct CDR3 sequences in the sample; roughly a quarter occur only once, and around 11% lies in the top ten. At least ten counts were recorded for this clonotype. Its cognate antigen is unknown. V shed 4 bases and J shed 1 base, with 11 bases lying between them. Germline assignment: CDR1 SGDLS and CDR2 YYNGEE. This CDR3 has 14 residues.

Sequenced sample: blood. This receptor was taken from a woman in her 30s with Graves' ophthalmopathy. The chain has TRBV9 and TRBJ1-1, with D unresolved. The CDR3 loop is CASSPLSGNTEAFF. In DNA form, the CDR3 reads TGTGCCAGCAGCCCACTAAGCGGGAACACTGAAGCTTTCTTT.